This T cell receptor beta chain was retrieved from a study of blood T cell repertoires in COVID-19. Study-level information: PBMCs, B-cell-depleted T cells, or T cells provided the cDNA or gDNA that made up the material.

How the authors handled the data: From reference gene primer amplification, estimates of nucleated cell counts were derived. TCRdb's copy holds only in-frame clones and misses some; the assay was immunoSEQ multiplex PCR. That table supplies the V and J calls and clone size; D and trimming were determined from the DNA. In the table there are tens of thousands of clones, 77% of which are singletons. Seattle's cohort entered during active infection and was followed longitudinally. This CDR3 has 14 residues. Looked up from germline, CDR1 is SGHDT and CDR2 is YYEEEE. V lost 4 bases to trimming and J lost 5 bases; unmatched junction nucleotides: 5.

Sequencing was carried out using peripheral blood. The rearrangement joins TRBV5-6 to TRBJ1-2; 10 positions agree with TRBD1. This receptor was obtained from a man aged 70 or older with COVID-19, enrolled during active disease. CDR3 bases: TGTGCCAGCAGCCCGGGACAGGGGCTTTATGGCTACACCTTC. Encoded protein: CASSPGQGLYGYTF. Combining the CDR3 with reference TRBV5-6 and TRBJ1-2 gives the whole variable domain DAGVTQSPTHLIKTRGQQVTLRCSPKSGHDTVSWYQQALGQGPQFIFQYYEEEERQRGNFPDRFSGHQFPNYSSELNVNALLLGDSALYLCASSPGQGLYGYTFGSGTRLTVV.